The entry that follows covers one TCR beta chain sequence. The data originate from a study of OX40 agonist ivuxolimab in advanced cancers. Assay: immunoSEQ multiplex PCR; the TCRdb copy retains only in-frame clones and omits some. The table shows around 70,000 clones, with around four fifths occurring only once. Trimming took 0 bases from V and 7 from J, leaving 7 bases between them. The CDR3 loop spans 12 amino acids. From germline, CDR1 is SGHRS and CDR2 YFSETQ. The chain links TRBV5-1 to TRBJ1-2; D might be TRBD1 (5 bases). Sequencing used CD4+ or CD8+ T cells sorted from blood, obtained in a trial of the OX40 agonist ivuxolimab. This receptor was taken from an adult with an advanced solid tumor such as melanoma, head and neck, liver or kidney cancer. The CDR3 spells CASSLEGAGYTF. CDR3 sequence (DNA): TGCGCCAGCAGCTTGGAAGGGGCTGGCTACACCTTC.